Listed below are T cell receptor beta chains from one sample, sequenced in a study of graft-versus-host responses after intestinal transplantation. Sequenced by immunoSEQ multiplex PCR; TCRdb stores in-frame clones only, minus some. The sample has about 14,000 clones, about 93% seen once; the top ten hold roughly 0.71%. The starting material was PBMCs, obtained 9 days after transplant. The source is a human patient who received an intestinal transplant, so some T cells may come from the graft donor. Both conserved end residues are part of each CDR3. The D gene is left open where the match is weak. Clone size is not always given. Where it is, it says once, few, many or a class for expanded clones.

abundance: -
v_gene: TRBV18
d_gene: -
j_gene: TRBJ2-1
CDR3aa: CASPQVEGPSNEQFF
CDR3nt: TGTGCCAGCCCCCAAGTCGAGGGGCCCTCGAATGAGCAGTTCTTC

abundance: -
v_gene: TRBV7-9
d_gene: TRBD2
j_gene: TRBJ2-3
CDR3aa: CASSPSGKDTQYF
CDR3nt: TGTGCCAGCAGCCCTAGCGGGAAGGATACGCAGTATTTT

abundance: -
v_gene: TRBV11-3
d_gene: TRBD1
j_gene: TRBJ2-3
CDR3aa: CASSSRTGWGTDTQYF
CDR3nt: TGTGCCAGCAGCTCTCGGACAGGGTGGGGTACAGATACGCAGTATTTT

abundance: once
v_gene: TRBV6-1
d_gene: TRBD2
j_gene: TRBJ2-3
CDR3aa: CASRIAGVKADTQYF
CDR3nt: TGTGCCAGCAGGATAGCGGGAGTTAAGGCAGATACGCAGTATTTT

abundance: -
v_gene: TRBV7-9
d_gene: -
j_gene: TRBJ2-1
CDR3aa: CASSAEALRNEQFF
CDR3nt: TGTGCCAGCAGCGCCGAGGCCCTCAGGAATGAGCAGTTCTTC

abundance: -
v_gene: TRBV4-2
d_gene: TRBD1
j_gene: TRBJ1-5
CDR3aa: CASSQGTGSYSNQPQHF
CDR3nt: TGTGCCAGCAGCCAAGGGACAGGGTCGTATAGCAATCAGCCCCAGCATTTT

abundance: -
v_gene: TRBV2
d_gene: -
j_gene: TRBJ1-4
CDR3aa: CASGGLGARTNEKLFF
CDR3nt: TGTGCCAGCGGGGGCTTGGGGGCGAGAACTAATGAAAAACTGTTTTTT

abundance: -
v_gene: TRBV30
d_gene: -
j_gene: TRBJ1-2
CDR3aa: CAWRLGPGIYGYTF
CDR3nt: TGTGCCTGGAGGTTGGGCCCCGGGATTTATGGCTACACCTTC

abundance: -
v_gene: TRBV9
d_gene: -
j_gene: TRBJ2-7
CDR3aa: CASSVGSGSYEQYF
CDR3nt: TGTGCCAGCAGCGTGGGGTCAGGGTCCTACGAGCAGTACTTC

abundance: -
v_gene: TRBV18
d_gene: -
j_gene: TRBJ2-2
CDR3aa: CASSPGRLANTGELFF
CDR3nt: TGTGCCAGCTCACCTGGACGCCTCGCGAACACCGGGGAGCTGTTTTTT

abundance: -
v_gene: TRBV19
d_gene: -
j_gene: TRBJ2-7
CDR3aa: CASSINGASEQYF
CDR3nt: TGTGCCAGTAGTATCAATGGGGCTTCAGAGCAGTACTTC

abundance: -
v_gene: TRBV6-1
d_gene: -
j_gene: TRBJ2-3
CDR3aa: CASSAKTPPPDTQYF
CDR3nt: TGTGCCAGCAGTGCTAAGACACCCCCGCCAGATACGCAGTATTTT

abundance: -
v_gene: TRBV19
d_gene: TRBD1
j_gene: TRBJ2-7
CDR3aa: CASSIGDSPHYEQYF
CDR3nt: TGTGCCAGTAGTATAGGGGACAGTCCTCACTACGAGCAGTACTTC

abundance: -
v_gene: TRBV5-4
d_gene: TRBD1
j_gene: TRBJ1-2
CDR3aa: CASSSGGYGYTF
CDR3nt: TGTGCCAGCAGCTCAGGGGGCTATGGCTACACCTTC

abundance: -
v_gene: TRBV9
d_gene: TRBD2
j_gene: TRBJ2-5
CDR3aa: CASSGEREGRQTQYF
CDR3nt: TGTGCCAGCAGCGGCGAGCGGGAGGGCCGACAGACCCAGTACTTC

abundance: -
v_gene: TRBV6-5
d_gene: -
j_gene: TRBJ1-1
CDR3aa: CASSQGVGMNTEAFF
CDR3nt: TGTGCCAGCAGTCAAGGGGTTGGGATGAACACTGAAGCTTTCTTT

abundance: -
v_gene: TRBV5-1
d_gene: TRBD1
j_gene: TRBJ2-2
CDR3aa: CASSTPDRGVPLSTGELFF
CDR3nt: TGCGCCAGCAGCACACCGGACAGGGGGGTACCGCTAAGCACCGGGGAGCTGTTTTTT

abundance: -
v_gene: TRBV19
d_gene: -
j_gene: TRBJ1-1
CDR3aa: CASSWGADTEAFF
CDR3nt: TGTGCCAGTAGTTGGGGGGCGGACACTGAAGCTTTCTTT

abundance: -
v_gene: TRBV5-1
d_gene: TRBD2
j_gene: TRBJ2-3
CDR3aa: CASSRIAGGPGRTDTQYF
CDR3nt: TGCGCCAGCAGTCGTATAGCGGGAGGGCCGGGCCGCACAGATACGCAGTATTTT

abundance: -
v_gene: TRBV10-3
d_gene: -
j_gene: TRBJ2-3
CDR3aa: CAISGGGTRIESTDTQYF
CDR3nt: TGTGCCATCAGTGGGGGGGGGACAAGGATCGAAAGCACAGATACGCAGTATTTT

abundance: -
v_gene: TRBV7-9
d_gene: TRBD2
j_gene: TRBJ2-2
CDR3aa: CASSARLAGDTGELFF
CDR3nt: TGTGCCAGCAGCGCACGACTAGCGGGAGACACCGGGGAGCTGTTTTTT

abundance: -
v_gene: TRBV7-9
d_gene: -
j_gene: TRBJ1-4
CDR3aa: CASSFEGLREKLFF
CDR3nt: TGTGCCAGCAGCTTTGAGGGGTTAAGGGAAAAACTGTTTTTT

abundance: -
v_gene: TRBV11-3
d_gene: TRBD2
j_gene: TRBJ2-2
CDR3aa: CASSSRLAGRAGELFF
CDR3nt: TGTGCCAGCAGCTCCAGACTAGCGGGACGTGCCGGGGAGCTGTTTTTT

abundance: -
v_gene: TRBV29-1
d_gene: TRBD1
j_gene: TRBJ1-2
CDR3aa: CSVLRQGGNYGYTF
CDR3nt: TGCAGCGTTCTACGACAGGGTGGTAACTATGGCTACACCTTC

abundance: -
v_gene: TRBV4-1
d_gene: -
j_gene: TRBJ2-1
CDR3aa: CASSQDGTAGNEQFF
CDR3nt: TGCGCCAGCAGCCAAGACGGAACAGCGGGTAATGAGCAGTTCTTC

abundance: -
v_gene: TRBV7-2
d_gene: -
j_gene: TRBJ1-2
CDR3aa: CASSLGVLVWGGYTF
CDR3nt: TGTGCCAGCAGCCTGGGAGTTTTGGTGTGGGGTGGCTACACCTTC

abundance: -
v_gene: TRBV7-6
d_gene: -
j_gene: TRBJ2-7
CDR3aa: CASSLAAGEAYEQYF
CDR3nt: TGTGCCAGCAGCTTAGCGGCGGGTGAGGCCTACGAGCAGTACTTC

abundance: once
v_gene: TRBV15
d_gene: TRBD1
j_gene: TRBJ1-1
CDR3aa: CATSTSGQGVYTEAFF
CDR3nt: TGTGCCACCAGCACCTCGGGGCAGGGGGTATACACTGAAGCTTTCTTT

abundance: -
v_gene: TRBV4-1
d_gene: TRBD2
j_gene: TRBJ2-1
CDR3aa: CASSQVASGRAYNEQFF
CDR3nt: TGCGCCAGCAGCCAAGTGGCTAGCGGGAGGGCCTACAATGAGCAGTTCTTC

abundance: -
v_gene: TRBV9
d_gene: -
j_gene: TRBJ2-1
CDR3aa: CASSVEARGALFF
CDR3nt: TGTGCCAGCAGCGTAGAGGCCCGGGGGGCTCTCTTCTTC

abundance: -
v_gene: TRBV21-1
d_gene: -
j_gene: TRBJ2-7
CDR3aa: CASSRRAGTGETYEQYF
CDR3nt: TGTGCCAGCAGCAGAAGAGCCGGGACAGGAGAGACCTACGAGCAGTACTTC

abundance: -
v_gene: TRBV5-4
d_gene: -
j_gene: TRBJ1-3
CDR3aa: CASSLGVLQSDTIYF
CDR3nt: TGTGCCAGCAGCTTGGGTGTCTTGCAGTCGGACACCATATATTTT

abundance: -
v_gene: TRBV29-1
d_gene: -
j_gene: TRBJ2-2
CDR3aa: CSAYKGAGELFF
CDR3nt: TGCAGCGCATATAAGGGGGCCGGGGAGCTGTTTTTT

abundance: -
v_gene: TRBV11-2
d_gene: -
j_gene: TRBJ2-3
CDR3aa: CASSPLRDNYTQYF
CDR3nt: TGTGCCAGCAGCCCTTTAAGGGACAACTATACGCAGTATTTT

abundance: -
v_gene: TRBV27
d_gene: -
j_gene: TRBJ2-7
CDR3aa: CASNGQGGYEQYF
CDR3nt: TGTGCCAGTAACGGGCAGGGGGGCTACGAGCAGTACTTC

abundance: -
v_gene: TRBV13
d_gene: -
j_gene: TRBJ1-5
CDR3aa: CASSLGRGLNQPQHF
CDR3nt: TGTGCCAGCAGCTTAGGTAGGGGCCTCAATCAGCCCCAGCATTTT

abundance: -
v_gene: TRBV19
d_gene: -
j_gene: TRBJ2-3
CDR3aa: CASSRKFADTQYF
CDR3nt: TGTGCCAGTAGCAGGAAATTCGCAGATACGCAGTATTTT

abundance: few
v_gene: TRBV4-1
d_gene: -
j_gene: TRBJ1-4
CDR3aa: CASSQDGGNGEKLFF
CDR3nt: TGCGCCAGCAGCCAAGATGGGGGGAACGGTGAAAAACTGTTTTTT

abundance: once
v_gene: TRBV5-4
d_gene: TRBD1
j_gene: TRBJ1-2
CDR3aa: CASSLGRTGDGYTF
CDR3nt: TGTGCCAGCAGCTTGGGCCGGACAGGGGATGGCTACACCTTC

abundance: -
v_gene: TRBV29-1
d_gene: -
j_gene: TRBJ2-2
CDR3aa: CSVEDTGKVTGTGELFF
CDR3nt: TGCAGCGTTGAAGATACAGGGAAAGTCACAGGCACCGGGGAGCTGTTTTTT

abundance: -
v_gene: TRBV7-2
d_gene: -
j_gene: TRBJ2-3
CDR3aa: CASSLGRNTQYF
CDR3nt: TGTGCCAGCAGCTTAGGCAGGAATACGCAGTATTTT

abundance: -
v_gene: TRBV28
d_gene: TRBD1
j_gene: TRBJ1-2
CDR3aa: CASNRGPFYGYTF
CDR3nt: TGTGCCAGCAACAGGGGGCCCTTCTATGGCTACACCTTC

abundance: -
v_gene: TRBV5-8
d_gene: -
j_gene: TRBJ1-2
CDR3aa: CASSLRGYYNYGYTF
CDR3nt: TGTGCCAGCAGCTTGAGGGGTTATTACAACTATGGCTACACCTTC

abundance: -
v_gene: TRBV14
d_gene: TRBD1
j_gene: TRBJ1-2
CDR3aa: CASSPPGQGSPGYGYTF
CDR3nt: TGTGCCAGCAGCCCCCCGGGACAGGGGAGTCCTGGCTATGGCTACACCTTC

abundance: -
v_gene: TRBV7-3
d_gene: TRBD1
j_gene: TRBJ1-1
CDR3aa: CASSARQGRGEAFF
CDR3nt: TGTGCCAGCAGCGCAAGACAGGGGAGGGGCGAAGCTTTCTTT

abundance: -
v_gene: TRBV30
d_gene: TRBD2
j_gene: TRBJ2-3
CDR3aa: CAWSGGLAGVLDTQYF
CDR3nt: TGTGCCTGGAGTGGGGGTCTAGCGGGAGTCTTAGATACGCAGTATTTT

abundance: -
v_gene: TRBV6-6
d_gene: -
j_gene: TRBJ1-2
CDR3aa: CASSTTGWDYGYTF
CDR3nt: TGTGCCAGCAGTACTACAGGGTGGGACTATGGCTACACCTTC

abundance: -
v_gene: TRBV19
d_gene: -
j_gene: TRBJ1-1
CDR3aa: CASSMNGGTEAFF
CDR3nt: TGTGCCAGTAGTATGAACGGTGGGACTGAAGCTTTCTTT

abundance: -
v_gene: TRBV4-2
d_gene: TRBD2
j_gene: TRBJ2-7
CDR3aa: CASSQDKGGYEQYF
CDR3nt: TGTGCCAGCAGCCAAGATAAGGGAGGGTACGAGCAGTACTTC

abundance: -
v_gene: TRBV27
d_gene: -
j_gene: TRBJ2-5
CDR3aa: CASRFREGYQETQYF
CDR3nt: TGTGCCAGCAGGTTCAGGGAAGGGTACCAAGAGACCCAGTACTTC

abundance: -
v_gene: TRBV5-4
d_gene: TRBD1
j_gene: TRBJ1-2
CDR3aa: CASSLWGQGRGYTF
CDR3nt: TGTGCCAGCAGCTTGTGGGGACAGGGTCGAGGCTACACCTTC

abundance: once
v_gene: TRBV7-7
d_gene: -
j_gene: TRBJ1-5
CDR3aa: CASSLLCGGQPQHF
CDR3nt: TGTGCTAGCAGCTTATTATGCGGGGGTCAGCCCCAGCATTTT

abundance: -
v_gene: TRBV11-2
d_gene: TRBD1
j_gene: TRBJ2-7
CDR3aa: CASSWTGPYEQYF
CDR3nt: TGTGCCAGCAGCTGGACAGGCCCCTACGAGCAGTACTTC

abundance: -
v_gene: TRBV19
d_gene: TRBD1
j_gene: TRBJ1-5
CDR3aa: CASSQTGLKPQHF
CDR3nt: TGTGCCAGTAGCCAGACAGGGTTGAAGCCCCAGCATTTT

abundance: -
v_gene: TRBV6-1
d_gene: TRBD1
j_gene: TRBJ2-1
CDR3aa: CASSPGTGSYNEQFF
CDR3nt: TGTGCCAGCAGCCCTGGGACAGGATCCTACAATGAGCAGTTCTTC